The rows below give T cell receptor beta chains drawn from one sample of a study of quantifying T cell responses using KT2 cells. TCRdb independently ran MiXCR on the UMI-ligation and nested PCR reads; one entry per CDR3 protein. The sample lists 40,000 to 55,000 distinct CDR3 sequences, around 10% occurring once. Sequenced: PBMCs spiked with cells of the T cell clone KT2. These TCRs come from a human donor. The CDR3 runs from the conserved cysteine through the conserved F or W. Each record gives: clone size, CDR3 length, J gene, V gene, D gene, CDR3 protein, CDR3 DNA. D genes are given only for firm matches. Not every row has a clone size; where given, it reads once, few, many or a size class.

many 16 TRBJ2-1 TRBV9 NA CASSPGGGRVYNEQFF TGTGCCAGCAGCCCAGGGGGTGGGAGGGTCTACAATGAGCAGTTCTTC
few 11 TRBJ2-1 TRBV12-3/TRBV12-4 TRBD2 CASSLSGDQFF TGTGCCAGCAGTTTAAGCGGGGATCAGTTCTTC
few 14 TRBJ2-2 TRBV6-6 NA CASSWDPNTGELFF TGTGCCAGCAGCTGGGACCCTAACACCGGGGAGCTGTTTTTT
many 11 TRBJ1-6 TRBV12-3/TRBV12-4 NA CASSLGSGPHF TGTGCCAGCAGTCTAGGCAGCGGTCCCCACTTT
many 16 TRBJ1-5 TRBV19 NA CASSYRASYSNQPQHF TGTGCCAGCAGCTACAGGGCTAGTTATAGCAATCAGCCCCAGCATTTT
NA 15 TRBJ2-5 TRBV7-4 TRBD2 CASSFNGLGQETQYF TGTGCCAGCAGCTTCAACGGACTAGGACAAGAGACCCAGTACTTC
NA 13 TRBJ2-5 TRBV5-6 TRBD1 CASSLQGRETQYF TGTGCCAGCAGCTTACAGGGGAGAGAGACCCAGTACTTC
many 15 TRBJ2-7 TRBV15 TRBD1 CATSREGDRGSEQYF TGTGCCACCAGCAGAGAAGGGGACAGGGGGAGTGAGCAGTACTTC
NA 12 TRBJ1-5 TRBV2 NA CASRSPNQPQHF TGTGCCAGCCGTTCCCCGAATCAGCCCCAGCATTTT
many 16 TRBJ2-1 TRBV12-3/TRBV12-4 TRBD2 CASSPGSGGARNEQFF TGTGCCAGCAGTCCCGGAAGCGGGGGGGCCCGGAATGAGCAGTTCTTC
NA 16 TRBJ1-1 TRBV20-1 NA CSAREAGRRMNTEAFF TGCAGTGCTAGAGAGGCGGGCCGGCGGATGAACACTGAAGCTTTCTTT
NA 17 TRBJ2-1 TRBV20-1 NA CSARALPDRNSYNEQFF TGCAGTGCTAGAGCCCTTCCCGACAGGAACTCCTACAATGAGCAGTTCTTC
NA 16 TRBJ1-5 TRBV5-1 TRBD1 CASSFGGGRGEQPQHF TGTGCCAGCAGCTTTGGAGGGGGCCGAGGTGAACAGCCCCAGCATTTT
many 12 TRBJ2-7 TRBV20-1 TRBD2 CSARDTSEQQYF TGCAGTGCTAGAGATACTAGCGAACAGCAGTACTTC
NA 12 TRBJ1-5 TRBV13 NA CASSLMAQPQHF TGTGCCAGCAGCTTAATGGCGCAGCCCCAGCATTTT
NA 15 TRBJ2-7 TRBV3-1 TRBD1 CASSQSMDRNYEQYF TGTGCCAGCAGCCAATCGATGGACAGGAACTACGAGCAGTACTTC